This TCR beta chain is from a study of cytomegalovirus exposure and HLA in healthy donors. Study-wide findings and caveats: Highly shared sequence variants in one cluster were likely a sequencing artifact. TRBV6-2, TRBV6-3 and some other V segments were excluded as indistinguishable.

Comments on this clone: Its antigen remains unknown.

Germline V gene data show CDR1 as MGHRA and CDR2 as YSYEKL. The CDR3 sequence is 15 residues long. V lost 0 bases to trimming and J lost 4 bases, with 9 bases between them. PCR primers comprised 60 Vbeta and 13 Jbeta primers. The data were produced by immunoSEQ multiplex PCR, yet TCRdb's version contains in-frame clones alone and is incomplete. This sample has about 93,000 clones, with approximately 68% found just once. The source of this sequence is a boy between 10 and 17 years old in good health and CMV-seropositive. V usage is TRBV4-1 and J usage is TRBJ2-2; TRBD2 is a possible D gene (5 bases). Source material: PBMCs. This chain's CDR3 is CASSQDLGSTGELFF. The CDR3 DNA is TGCGCCAGCAGCCAAGATTTGGGGAGCACCGGGGAGCTGTTTTTT.